The subject of this entry is one T cell receptor beta chain. The antigen is unknown. The source of the sample is a study of a mutant IDH1 vaccine in newly diagnosed glioma. Study-level background: Either 4-6 weeks after radiotherapy alone or alongside temozolomide, vaccination was begun. Those enrolled had earlier been treated with radiotherapy, temozolomide, or both, mostly both.

Time point reported: week 11, during vaccination. Vaccination comprised doses that each held 300 ug of mutant IDH1 20-mer peptide, plus topical imiquimod. Study results and limitations: There seemed to be no relation between pseudoprogression and changes in top peripheral T cell clonotypes.

The CDR3 sequence is 15 residues long. CDR1 is MDHEN and CDR2 is SYDVKM in the germline V gene. The ends were cut back, 8 bases at V and 3 bases at J, with 17 bases in the middle. Method: immunoSEQ multiplex PCR; TCRdb's copy keeps in-frame clones and lacks some. The sample includes over 60,000 clones, 70% to 90% of them seen just once. The TCR sequence derives from a middle-aged man with glioma. Here the sequenced sample was PBMCs, taken from a glioma patient whose treatment included an IDH1 peptide vaccine. The chain is built from TRBV28 and TRBJ1-3; D ambiguous. The CDR3 loop reads CASETGVTLGNTIYF. The DNA of the CDR3 is TGTGCCAGCGAGACCGGGGTCACCCTTGGAAACACCATATATTTT.